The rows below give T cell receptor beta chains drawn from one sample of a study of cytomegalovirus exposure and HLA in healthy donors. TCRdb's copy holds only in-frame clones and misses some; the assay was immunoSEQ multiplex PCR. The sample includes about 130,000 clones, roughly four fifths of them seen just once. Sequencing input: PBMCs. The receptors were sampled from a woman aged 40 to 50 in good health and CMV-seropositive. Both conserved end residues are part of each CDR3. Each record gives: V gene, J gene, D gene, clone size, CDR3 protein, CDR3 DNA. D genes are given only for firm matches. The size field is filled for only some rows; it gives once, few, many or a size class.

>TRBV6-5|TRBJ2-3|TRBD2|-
CASSSVTSDTDTQYF
TGTGCCAGCAGTTCGGTGACTAGCGACACAGATACGCAGTATTTT
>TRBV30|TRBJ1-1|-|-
CAWNVRGVGAFF
TGTGCCTGGAACGTCCGGGGGGTTGGGGCTTTCTTT
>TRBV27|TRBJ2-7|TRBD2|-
CASTSGDSYEQYF
TGTGCCAGCACTAGCGGGGACTCCTACGAGCAGTACTTC
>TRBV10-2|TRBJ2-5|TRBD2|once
CAISHGGEQYF
TGCGCCATCAGCCACGGGGGGGAGCAGTACTTC
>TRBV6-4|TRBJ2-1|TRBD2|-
CASSDSSGGANEQFF
TGTGCCAGCAGTGACTCGAGCGGGGGGGCCAATGAGCAGTTCTTC
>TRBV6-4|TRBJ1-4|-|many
CASSDRPNEKLFF
TGTGCCAGCAGTGATCGTCCTAATGAAAAACTGTTTTTT
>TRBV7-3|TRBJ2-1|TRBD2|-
CASSLWGGGLADNEQFF
TGTGCCAGCAGCTTATGGGGTGGGGGACTAGCCGACAATGAGCAGTTCTTC
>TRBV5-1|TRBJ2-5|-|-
CASSSRQGAFGSETQYF
-
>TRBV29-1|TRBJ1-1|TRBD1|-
CGLNDRGNTEAFF
TGCGGCTTAAACGACAGGGGGAACACTGAAGCTTTCTTT
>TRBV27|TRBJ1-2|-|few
CASSSLGGRGNYGYTF
TGTGCCAGCAGTTCCCTAGGCGGGAGGGGGAACTATGGCTACACCTTC
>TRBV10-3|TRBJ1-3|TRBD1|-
CAISEPTGGKGNTIYF
TGTGCCATCAGTGAGCCGACAGGGGGAAAGGGAAACACCATATATTTT
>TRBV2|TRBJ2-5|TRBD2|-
CASSEAAGAGLGETQYF
TGTGCCAGCAGTGAAGCGGCAGGAGCGGGACTAGGGGAGACCCAGTACTTC
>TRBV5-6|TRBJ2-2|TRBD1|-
CASSLLTAVGRGYTGELFF
TGTGCCAGCAGCCTCCTAACTGCGGTCGGCAGGGGGTACACCGGGGAGCTGTTTTTT
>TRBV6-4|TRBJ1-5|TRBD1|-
CASSRDSGNQPQHF
TGTGCCAGCAGCCGGGACAGTGGCAATCAGCCCCAGCATTTT
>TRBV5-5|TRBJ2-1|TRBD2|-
CASSSDSGTWFF
TGTGCCAGCAGCTCGGATAGCGGGACTTGGTTCTTC
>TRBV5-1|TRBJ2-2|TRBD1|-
CASSLNQGATGELFF
TGCGCCAGCAGCTTGAATCAGGGGGCGACCGGGGAGCTGTTTTTT
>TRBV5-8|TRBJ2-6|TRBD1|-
CASIGQGAQNPGANVLTF
TGTGCCAGCATTGGACAGGGGGCGCAAAATCCTGGGGCCAACGTCCTGACTTTT
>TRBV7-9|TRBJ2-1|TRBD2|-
CASSKGLAGGDNEQFF
TGTGCCAGCAGCAAGGGTCTAGCGGGAGGGGACAATGAGCAGTTCTTC
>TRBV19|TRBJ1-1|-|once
CASSIGDTNTEAFF
TGTGCCAGTAGTATAGGGGACACGAACACTGAAGCTTTCTTT
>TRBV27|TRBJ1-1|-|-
CASSLGPRTEAFF
TGTGCCAGCAGTTTAGGGCCTCGCACTGAAGCTTTCTTT
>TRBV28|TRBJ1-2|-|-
CASNKRDTYGYTF
TGTGCCAGTAACAAACGGGACACCTATGGCTACACCTTC
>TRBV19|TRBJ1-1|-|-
CASSIDRGATEAFF
TGTGCCAGTAGTATAGACAGGGGAGCGACTGAAGCTTTCTTT
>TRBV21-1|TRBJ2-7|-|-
CASNRTGDSYEQYF
TGTGCCAGCAACCGGACAGGGGACTCCTACGAGCAGTACTTC
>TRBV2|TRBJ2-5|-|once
CANKSRQETQYF
TGTGCCAACAAGAGCAGGCAAGAGACCCAGTACTTC
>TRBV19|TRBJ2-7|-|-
CASSIGRGLYEQYF
TGTGCCAGTAGTATAGGCCGGGGTCTCTACGAGCAGTACTTC
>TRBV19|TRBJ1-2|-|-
CASSNLRSTGGYGYTF
TGTGCCAGTAGCAACTTACGCTCAACCGGCGGCTATGGCTACACCTTC
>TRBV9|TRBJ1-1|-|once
CASSVVGRRNTEAFF
TGTGCCAGCAGCGTAGTAGGGAGGCGGAACACTGAAGCTTTCTTT
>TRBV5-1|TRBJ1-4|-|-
CASSLSTGNEKLFF
TGCGCCAGCAGCTTGTCTACAGGGAATGAAAAACTGTTTTTT
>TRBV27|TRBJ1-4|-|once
CASRLRQNNVEKLFF
TGTGCCAGCAGGTTAAGACAGAATAATGTTGAAAAACTGTTTTTT
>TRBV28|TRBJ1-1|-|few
CASSPPKGRGTEAFF
TGTGCCAGCAGTCCCCCCAAGGGGCGTGGAACTGAAGCTTTCTTT
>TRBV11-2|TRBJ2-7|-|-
CASRRQAYEQYF
TGTGCCAGCCGAAGACAGGCCTACGAGCAGTACTTC